Below, 12 T cell receptor beta chains from the same sample are listed, as sequenced in a study of OX40 agonist ivuxolimab in advanced cancers. Generated by immunoSEQ multiplex PCR, the TCRdb table keeps only in-frame clones and is missing some. The sample holds around 39,000 clones, roughly 80% seen once. Sequenced material: CD4+ or CD8+ T cells sorted from blood, taken in a trial of the OX40 agonist ivuxolimab. Every receptor here comes from an adult with an advanced solid tumor such as melanoma, head and neck, liver or kidney cancer.

V is TRBV6-5 and J is TRBJ1-2; D possibly corresponds to TRBD1 (5 bases). CDR1 is MNHEY and CDR2 is SVGAGI in the germline V gene. CDR3 length: 14 amino acids. Deletions cut 5 bases from V and 5 bases from J, with 15 bases between. The CDR3 nucleotides read TGTGCCAGCAGTATAATGGGGCCGCAGTATGGCTACACCTTC. Translated: CASSIMGPQYGYTF.

J is TRBJ2-5 and V is TRBV29-1; a weak D match, TRBD2 (6 bases). Judging by the DNA end, TRBJ2-7 fits better; the J call may be wrong. Germline-derived CDR1 and CDR2 are SQVTM and ANQGSEA. The CDR3 is 15 amino acids. The CDR3 here is CSVEGGTGKLYEQYF. The CDR3 DNA reads TGCAGCGTTGAAGGCGGGACGGGAAAATTGTACGAGCAGTACTTC.

Here the CDR3 reads CAWSVGGLDTDTQYF. The CDR3 nucleotides read TGTGCCTGGAGTGTAGGAGGACTAGATACAGATACGCAGTATTTT. This chain links TRBV30 with TRBJ2-3, with 7 bases lining up with TRBD2. Germline lookup yields CDR1 GTSNPN and CDR2 SVGIG (reference sequence). V lost 0 bases and J lost 3; bases outside the gene matches: 6. The CDR3 is 15 residues long.

The V call is TRBV28, the J call TRBJ2-1, with D unclear. The CDR3 length is 16 residues. Germline V lookup: CDR1 MDHEN, CDR2 SYDVKM. V was clipped by 1 base and J by 0 bases, with 10 bases between them. CDR3 region: CASSLFIGFSYNEQFF. The CDR3 nucleotides are TGTGCCAGCAGTTTATTCATAGGGTTCTCCTACAATGAGCAGTTCTTC.

This clone was observed once. The chain couples TRBV6-1 to TRBJ2-7, with 8 nucleotides matching TRBD1. CDR3 size: 15 residues. Germline assignment: CDR1 MNHNS and CDR2 SASEGT. J gave up 0 bases and V 4 bases, and 5 bases lay outside the gene matches. The DNA for the CDR3 is TGTGCCAGCAGTGGCCACAGGGGGACCTCCTACGAGCAGTACTTC. Its protein is CASSGHRGTSYEQYF.

The chain has TRBV30 and TRBJ1-2, with a possible D match to TRBD1 (5 bases). The CDR3 totals 17 residues. V lost 1 base and J 4 bases, leaving 22 bases between the germline ends. In germline, CDR1 is GTSNPN, CDR2 SVGIG (reference sequence). The CDR3 here is CAWSGPGTSTNSYGYTF. The CDR3 nucleotides are TGTGCCTGGAGTGGCCCCGGGACGTCCACAAACTCCTATGGCTACACCTTC.

The chain uses TRBV6-6 and TRBJ2-7; D is unresolved. The germline CDR1 and CDR2 sequences are MNHNY and SVGAGI (reference sequence). Trimming removed 0 bases from V and 3 bases from J, with 6 bases in between. The CDR3 has 13 amino acids. CDR3 protein: CASSYSGIYEQYF. The CDR3 DNA reads TGTGCCAGCAGTTACTCGGGTATCTACGAGCAGTACTTC.

The rearrangement links TRBV28 to TRBJ2-7; 8 positions agree with TRBD1. Germline V gene sequence: CDR1 MDHEN, CDR2 SYDVKM. Unmatched junction bases numbered 6, after V lost 6 bases and J lost 2 bases. The CDR3 sequence is 14 residues long. CDR3 nucleotide sequence: TGTGCCAGCAGACACCAGACAGGGGCCTACGAGCAGTACTTC. Protein: CASRHQTGAYEQYF.

This chain joins TRBV7-2 and TRBJ2-7; D is unresolved. Germline-derived CDR1 and CDR2 are SGHTA and FQGNSA. V lost 2 bases and J lost 1, with 9 bases in between. The CDR3 spans 14 residues. The CDR3 sequence: CASSLTHTSYEQYF. CDR3 nucleotide sequence: TGTGCCAGCAGCTTAACTCACACATCCTACGAGCAGTACTTC.

The chain uses TRBV4-1 and TRBJ2-2; 10 bases are a match to TRBD2. Germline V gives CDR1 MGHRA, CDR2 YSYEKL. This CDR3 comprises 14 residues. With 7 bases clipped from V and 4 bases from J, the junction kept 3 bases outside the gene matches. CDR3 residues: CASTRTSGTGELFF. The DNA of the CDR3 is TGCGCCAGCACTAGGACTAGCGGCACCGGGGAGCTGTTTTTT.

V and J are TRBV6-1 and TRBJ1-3, with D maybe TRBD1 (6 bases). From germline, CDR1 is MNHNS and CDR2 SASEGT. V was shortened by 4 bases and J by 2 bases, with 9 bases between the two germline ends. This CDR3 spans 14 amino acids. The CDR3 DNA is TGTGCCAGCAGTGTTTCAGGGGCTGGAAACACCATATATTTT. This gives the protein CASSVSGAGNTIYF.

The CDR3, as DNA: TGTGCCAGCAGTTTACTAAGGACTGAAGCTTTCTTT. Its protein is CASSLLRTEAFF. The chain employs TRBV28 and TRBJ1-1, with D unresolved. The CDR3 has 12 residues. Germline CDR1 is MDHEN and CDR2 is SYDVKM. With 2 bases removed from V and 5 bases from J, the gap between germline ends came to 6 bases. The variable domain in full, completed from reference TRBV28 and TRBJ1-1, reads DVKVTQSSRYLVKRTGEKVFLECVQDMDHENMFWYRQDPGLGLRLIYFSYDVKMKEKGDIPEGYSVSREKKERFSLILESASTNQTSMYLCASSLLRTEAFFGQGTRLTVV.